This entry lists 24 T cell receptor beta chains sequenced from one sample in a study of cytomegalovirus exposure and HLA in healthy donors. TCRdb's table, derived via immunoSEQ multiplex PCR, lists solely in-frame clones and lacks some. Here the sample spans 150,000 to 200,000 clones, 75% to 85% being singletons. Material for sequencing was PBMCs. The receptors were gathered from a woman in her twenties or thirties in good health and CMV-seropositive.

This sequence joins TRBV6-1 and TRBJ1-2, with 7 positions matching TRBD1. Germline CDR1 reads MNHNS; CDR2 reads SASEGT. The junction had 11 bases not matched to a gene; V was cut back by 10 bases and J by 6 bases. The CDR3 has 13 residues. The CDR3 loop is CATYTTGTNGYTF. In DNA, the CDR3 is TGTGCCACTTATACGACAGGGACGAATGGCTACACCTTC.

The CDR3 region has the DNA TGTGCCAGCAGCGTGACAATTACTAGCGGGGGGAACACAGATACGCAGTATTTT. Its protein product is CASSVTITSGGNTDTQYF. The chain is built from TRBV9 and TRBJ2-3; 12 bases line up with TRBD2. Trimming took 2 bases from V and 2 from J; bases not matched to a gene: 9. The CDR3 runs 18 residues. Per germline, CDR1 SGDLS and CDR2 YYNGEE.

V gene TRBV19 combines with J gene TRBJ1-5, with 7 bases fitting TRBD1. Germline-derived CDR1 and CDR2 are LNHDA and SQIVND (reference sequence). The CDR3 length is 13 residues. J was trimmed by 10 bases and V by 7 bases; bases with no gene match: 10. The CDR3 protein is CASISTGVGPQHF. DNA of the CDR3: TGTGCCAGTATCTCCACAGGGGTAGGTCCCCAGCATTTT.

This chain joins TRBV27 and TRBJ1-2, with D possibly being TRBD1 (6 bases). Germline values: CDR1 MNHEY, CDR2 SMNVEV (reference sequence). Trimming shortened V by 9 bases and J by 8 bases, and 13 bases separated the two germline ends. This CDR3 comprises 11 residues. The CDR3 DNA reads TGTGCCAGTGGGGGGGCGCGAGGCTACACCTTC. Its translation is CASGGARGYTF.

V is TRBV2 and J is TRBJ1-3; D is undetermined. The CDR3 loop spans 12 amino acids. V lost 4 bases and J 6 bases, leaving 7 bases between the germline ends. Germline CDR1 reads SNHLY; CDR2 reads FYNNEI. As DNA, the CDR3 is TGTGCCAGCAGTGCCCGGGAAAACACCATATATTTT. This codes for CASSARENTIYF.

The V gene is TRBV5-1, the J gene TRBJ1-2; 9 bases agree with TRBD1. The V segment lost 0 bases and the J segment 0 bases; nucleotides outside the gene matches: 6. CDR3 length: 17 residues. CDR1 SGHRS and CDR2 YFSETQ come from the germline V gene. As DNA, the CDR3 is TGCGCCAGCAGCTTGGGGACAGGGGCTACCTCTAACTATGGCTACACCTTC. Translation: CASSLGTGATSNYGYTF.

This chain connects TRBV11-3 to TRBJ2-1, with 9 positions matching TRBD2. Germline lookup yields CDR1 SGHNT and CDR2 YENEEA. The CDR3 covers 16 residues. V was pared by 5 bases and J by 7 bases, with 12 bases of the junction left unmatched. CDR3 DNA sequence: TGTGCCAGCAGCAAGCGGAGCGGGAGGCAATATAATGAGCAGTTCTTC. Translating it yields CASSKRSGRQYNEQFF. The whole variable domain, filled in from reference TRBV11-3 and TRBJ2-1, reads EAGVVQSPRYKIIEKKQPVAFWCNPISGHNTLYWYLQNLGQGPELLIRYENEEAVDDSQLPKDRFSAERLKGVDSTLKIQPAELGDSAVYLCASSKRSGRQYNEQFFGPGTRLTVL.

The table lists this clone with a count of one. The chain couples TRBV2 to TRBJ2-7; TRBD1 might be the D (6 bases). Germline V gives CDR1 SNHLY, CDR2 FYNNEI. The V end lost 5 bases, the J end lost 3 bases, and 11 bases lay between the germline ends. The CDR3 contains 13 residues. CDR3 region: CASSKQGDYEQYF. Here the CDR3 DNA reads TGTGCCAGCAGTAAACAGGGAGACTACGAGCAGTACTTC.

This clone showed up just once. The V and J genes are TRBV29-1 and TRBJ2-7; D possibly corresponds to TRBD1 (6 bases). The V gene's germline CDR1 is SQVTM and CDR2 ANQGSEA. The CDR3 has 12 residues. Trimming took 7 bases from V and 10 from J, leaving 20 bases between them. CDR3 DNA: TGCAGCGCCGGGACACCCCTCGGAGACCAGTACTTC. It yields the protein CSAGTPLGDQYF.

The chain couples TRBV12-5 to TRBJ2-1; D ambiguous. The V and J ends lost 2 bases and 8 bases respectively, with 7 bases between them. Germline CDR1 LGHNT, CDR2 FRNRAP. There are 12 residues in the CDR3. The CDR3 coding sequence is TGTGCTAGTGGTTTGCCTCGGGATGAGCAGTTCTTC. It encodes CASGLPRDEQFF.

This chain connects TRBV4-1 to TRBJ2-2; possibly TRBD1 for D (5 bases). Trimming took off 1 base at V and 4 bases at J, with 13 bases between the two ends. This CDR3 is built from 16 residues. In germline, CDR1 is MGHRA, CDR2 YSYEKL. CDR3 region: CASSQGISDTTGELFF. The DNA of the CDR3 is TGCGCCAGCAGCCAAGGAATTTCGGACACCACCGGGGAGCTGTTTTTT.

The chain joins TRBV2 to TRBJ1-4, with TRBD1 as a possible D gene (6 bases). Germline V gene data show CDR1 as SNHLY and CDR2 as FYNNEI. V lost 6 bases and J lost 5, with 16 bases in between. The CDR3 contains 15 residues. CDR3 sequence reads: CASRRRGAINEKLFF. CDR3 nucleotide sequence: TGTGCCAGCAGGCGCCGGGGGGCCATCAATGAAAAACTGTTTTTT.

The chain joins TRBV20-1 to TRBJ2-1; TRBD1 matches 10 bases. There are 11 residues in the CDR3. Trimming removed 3 bases from V and 16 bases from J; junction bases left unmatched: 6. CDR1 is DFQATT and CDR2 is SNEGSKA in the germline V gene (reference sequence). CDR3 residues: CSARRGTGEFF. DNA of the CDR3: TGCAGTGCTAGGCGCGGGACAGGGGAATTCTTC.

In this sample, this clone turned up once. The chain employs TRBV4-2 and TRBJ1-5, with D perhaps matching TRBD1 (6 bases). V lost 1 base and J lost 2, with 15 bases in between. From germline, CDR1 is LGHNA and CDR2 YNFKEQ. The CDR3 has 17 amino acids. The CDR3 DNA is TGTGCCAGCAGCCAAGCTTCAGGGGCGGCCGGCAATCAGCCCCAGCATTTT. It translates to CASSQASGAAGNQPQHF.

This chain links TRBV6-5 with TRBJ2-5, with D possibly matching TRBD2 (5 bases). The CDR3 extends over 12 amino acids. Trimming pared 2 bases from V and 4 bases from J, leaving 5 bases between. In germline, CDR1 is MNHEY, CDR2 SVGAGI. CDR3 residues: CASSYSGETQYF. CDR3 DNA sequence: TGTGCCAGCAGTTACAGCGGAGAGACCCAGTACTTC.

V is TRBV5-1 and J is TRBJ2-1, with D perhaps TRBD1 (5 bases). Germline CDR1 is SGHRS and CDR2 is YFSETQ. V shed 7 bases and J shed 6 bases, with 17 bases lying between them. This CDR3 spans 14 amino acids. The CDR3 loop is CASWSDLGPNEQFF. The DNA for the CDR3 is TGCGCCAGCTGGTCGGATCTGGGGCCCAATGAGCAGTTCTTC.

This CDR3 is CASTLQASNTEAFF. In DNA form, the CDR3 reads TGCGCCAGCACCCTACAGGCCTCGAACACTGAAGCTTTCTTT. The chain uses TRBV5-1 and TRBJ1-1, with D perhaps matching TRBD1 (5 bases). The germline gives CDR1 SGHRS, CDR2 YFSETQ. The CDR3 consists of 14 residues. The V and J ends lost 6 bases and 1 base respectively, with 13 bases between them.

The chain uses TRBV4-1 and TRBJ2-1, with 12 bases lining up with TRBD2. Germline V gives CDR1 MGHRA, CDR2 YSYEKL. V was pared by 4 bases and J by 8 bases, with 9 bases of the junction left unmatched. The CDR3 extends over 16 amino acids. The CDR3 loop reads CASSLLAGGKYDEQFF. CDR3 coding DNA: TGCGCCAGCAGCCTACTAGCGGGAGGAAAGTACGATGAGCAGTTCTTC.

The gene calls are TRBV28 and TRBJ2-7, with a weak D call TRBD1 (5 bases). With 0 bases removed from V and 2 bases from J, the gap between germline ends came to 11 bases. This CDR3 region has 15 residues. The germline V gene has CDR1 MDHEN and CDR2 SYDVKM. CDR3 in amino acids: CASSLWGQVPYEQYF. In nucleotides, the CDR3 is TGTGCCAGCAGTTTATGGGGGCAGGTCCCCTACGAGCAGTACTTC.

The rearrangement uses TRBV7-9 and TRBJ2-5; D call uncertain. V was clipped by 1 base and J by 3 bases, with 15 bases between them. Germline CDR1 and CDR2: SEHNR and FQNEAQ (reference sequence). The CDR3 spans 16 residues. The CDR3 is CASSLESSSLEETQYF. In DNA, the CDR3 is TGTGCCAGCAGCTTAGAGTCTAGTAGTCTCGAAGAGACCCAGTACTTC. The variable domain in full, completed from reference TRBV7-9 and TRBJ2-5, reads DTGVSQNPRHKITKRGQNVTFRCDPISEHNRLYWYRQTLGQGPEFLTYFQNEAQLEKSRLLSDRFSAERPKGSFSTLEIQRTEQGDSAMYLCASSLESSSLEETQYFGPGTRLLVL.

This clone was seen just once. V and J are TRBV9 and TRBJ2-7, with 8 nucleotides matching TRBD1. Germline loops: CDR1 SGDLS, CDR2 YYNGEE. The V and J ends lost 4 bases and 4 bases, in that order; junction bases with no gene match: 7. The CDR3 is 14 residues long. CDR3 DNA: TGTGCCAGCAGCCCCCGGGACAGGTGGTACGAGCAGTACTTC. It encodes CASSPRDRWYEQYF.

The chain employs TRBV4-2 and TRBJ2-7; D call uncertain. The V gene's germline CDR1 is LGHNA and CDR2 YNFKEQ. This CDR3 spans 12 amino acids. Trimming left V 2 bases short and J 4 bases short, with 6 bases between. Written as DNA, the CDR3 is TGTGCCAGCAGCCAAATCGGTTACGAGCAGTACTTC. Residues: CASSQIGYEQYF.

The V call is TRBV7-9, the J call TRBJ1-4; 7 nucleotides line up with TRBD1. The germline V gene has CDR1 SEHNR and CDR2 FQNEAQ (reference sequence). V lost 2 bases to trimming and J lost 5 bases; unmatched junction nucleotides: 11. The CDR3 loop spans 17 amino acids. DNA for the CDR3: TGTGCCAGCAGCTTAAACATGGGAGAACAGGGGAATGAAAAACTGTTTTTT. It encodes CASSLNMGEQGNEKLFF.

The chain links TRBV14 to TRBJ2-3; TRBD2 aligns across 7 bases. The CDR3 spans 16 residues. CDR1 and CDR2 from the germline V gene are SGHDN and FVKESK. Trimming took 0 bases from V and 4 from J; bases not matched to a gene: 7. The CDR3 region is CASSQDPGLRADTQYF. In DNA, the CDR3 is TGTGCCAGCAGCCAAGACCCGGGACTAAGGGCAGATACGCAGTATTTT.